Listed below are T cell receptor beta chains from one sample, sequenced in a study of T cell repertoires in cytomegalovirus infection. TCRdb called the reads again in MiXCR, with one record for every CDR3 protein. The sample shows 300,000 to 400,000 distinct CDR3 sequences, roughly 20% of them seen only once. The sequencing input was PBMCs. The receptors originated from a human donor in good health (CMV status not recorded). Some clones in this sample may be carry-over from other donors' samples. Both conserved end residues are part of each CDR3. D genes are given only for firm matches. Rows give clone size only sometimes, using once, few, many, or a class for an expanded clone.

CDR3 DNA: TGTGCCAGCAGTTTACGAGAGGTGGCCAATGAGCAGTTCTTC
CDR3 protein: CASSLREVANEQFF
clone size: few
V gene: TRBV12-3/TRBV12-4
D gene: NA
J gene: TRBJ2-1

CDR3 DNA: TGCAGTGCTACCCAGTCTCTAGCGGGAGGGCTAGGGGAGCAGTACTTC
CDR3 protein: CSATQSLAGGLGEQYF
clone size: NA
V gene: TRBV20-1
D gene: TRBD2
J gene: TRBJ2-7

CDR3 DNA: TGTGCCAGCGGGATGCTCCAAGAGACCCAGTACTTC
CDR3 protein: CASGMLQETQYF
clone size: NA
V gene: TRBV7-2
D gene: NA
J gene: TRBJ2-5

CDR3 DNA: TGTGCCAGCAGCTCCCGACTAGCGGCGAACACCGGGGAGCTGTTTTTT
CDR3 protein: CASSSRLAANTGELFF
clone size: many
V gene: TRBV7-6
D gene: TRBD2
J gene: TRBJ2-2

CDR3 DNA: TGTGCCAGCAGTCCCCCCACAGGGAGTGTTTCACCCCTCCACTTT
CDR3 protein: CASSPPTGSVSPLHF
clone size: many
V gene: TRBV12-3/TRBV12-4
D gene: NA
J gene: TRBJ1-6

CDR3 DNA: TGCAGTGCTAGGGTGGGGGCAACTAGCGGGGTTAAAGAGACCCAGTACTTC
CDR3 protein: CSARVGATSGVKETQYF
clone size: few
V gene: TRBV20-1
D gene: TRBD2
J gene: TRBJ2-5

CDR3 DNA: TGTGCCAGCAGAGTGATAGGGAATGAAAAACTGTTTTTT
CDR3 protein: CASRVIGNEKLFF
clone size: NA
V gene: TRBV6-1
D gene: NA
J gene: TRBJ1-4

CDR3 DNA: TGTGCCAGCAGCTTAATGCGGGGGGGGGCCGAAAGGGAGACCCAGTACTTC
CDR3 protein: CASSLMRGGAERETQYF
clone size: many
V gene: TRBV7-2
D gene: TRBD2
J gene: TRBJ2-5

CDR3 DNA: TGTGCCAGCAGCCAAGGAATCTCGGGCACTGAAGCTTTCTTT
CDR3 protein: CASSQGISGTEAFF
clone size: many
V gene: TRBV7-2
D gene: NA
J gene: TRBJ1-1

CDR3 DNA: TGTGCCACCAGCAGAGCCCCGACAGGAGACAATGAAAAACTGTTTTTT
CDR3 protein: CATSRAPTGDNEKLFF
clone size: NA
V gene: TRBV15
D gene: NA
J gene: TRBJ1-4

CDR3 DNA: TGTGCCAGCAGTTACGTGCGGGATGAGCAGTTCTTC
CDR3 protein: CASSYVRDEQFF
clone size: NA
V gene: TRBV6-1
D gene: NA
J gene: TRBJ2-1

CDR3 DNA: TGTGCCACCAGCAGGGACTTTAACACCGGGGAGCTGTTTTTT
CDR3 protein: CATSRDFNTGELFF
clone size: NA
V gene: TRBV15
D gene: NA
J gene: TRBJ2-2

CDR3 DNA: TGTGCCAGCGTGGAACTAGTAATAGGAGATACGCAGTATTTT
CDR3 protein: CASVELVIGDTQYF
clone size: few
V gene: TRBV6-1
D gene: NA
J gene: TRBJ2-3

CDR3 DNA: TGCGCCAGCAGCTTGGGAGGGGGCAGGTCACCCCTCCACTTT
CDR3 protein: CASSLGGGRSPLHF
clone size: few
V gene: TRBV5-1
D gene: TRBD1
J gene: TRBJ1-6